Sequencing of this T cell receptor (beta chain) was carried out in a study of shared clonotypes between healthy human individuals. Study-level findings and limits: Incomplete sequencing of sorted subsets was indicated by rarefaction despite large depth. A handful of donors held roughly 5% of naive CD4 clonotypes in common.

This clone has only a few counts. Its antigen is not identified. Sorted subsets were amplified in replicate PCRs using approximately 0.2 ug DNA, about 30,000 T cell genomes. Repertoires were generated with immunoSEQ multiplex PCR, while TCRdb's copy carries only in-frame clones and drops some. The sample includes fewer than 400,000 clones, roughly 70% of them seen just once. Germline values: CDR1 LNHDA, CDR2 SQIVND (reference sequence). V lost 6 bases to trimming and J lost 5 bases; unmatched junction nucleotides: 10. The CDR3 consists of 16 residues. The specimen sequenced was memory CD4+ T cells sorted from blood. Noted subset: CD45RA-negative fraction. V gene TRBV19 combines with J gene TRBJ2-2, with 9 nucleotides matching TRBD2. This receptor was identified in a man aged 25-40 years in good health. This CDR3 reads CASRSPGLAMTGELFF. CDR3 sequence (DNA): TGTGCCAGTAGATCTCCGGGACTAGCAATGACCGGGGAGCTGTTTTTT.